This paragraph covers one T cell receptor beta chain sequence. Its antigen remains unknown. This specimen comes from a study of identical twins. Notes on the study in general: Rather than following the same donors, the conclusions depended on cross-sectional statistical analysis.

TCRdb fed the 5' RACE reads into MiXCR, producing one record per CDR3 protein. Of 500,000 to 550,000 distinct CDR3 sequences listed, roughly a fifth were seen once; the top ten hold about 0.91%. This sample was shared with a second study, whose subject was T cells expressing NK-cell markers. That work contributes: From sorted CD3+CD56+NKG2C+, CD3+CD56+NKG2C- and CD3+CD56-NKG2C+ T cells came the TCR beta repertoires. Most of the eight sequenced donors tested HCMV-seropositive; one tested seronegative. Dominant NKG2C+ clonotypes in six donors made up roughly 1.0-7.0% of CD8+ T cells.

This clonotype was sampled from a woman younger than 35 in good health. The sample comprised CD4+ T cells sorted from blood.

This CDR3 reads CASSQNRAAGYLNEQFF. The CDR3 DNA sequence: TGTGCCAGCAGCCAAAACCGAGCTGCGGGGTATCTTAATGAGCAGTTCTTC. The chain is built from TRBV3-1 and TRBJ2-1; tentative D call: TRBD2 (6 bases). Trimming took 2 bases from V and 7 from J, leaving 21 bases between them. The CDR3 contains 17 residues. Germline CDR1 is LGHDT and CDR2 is YNNKEL (reference sequence).